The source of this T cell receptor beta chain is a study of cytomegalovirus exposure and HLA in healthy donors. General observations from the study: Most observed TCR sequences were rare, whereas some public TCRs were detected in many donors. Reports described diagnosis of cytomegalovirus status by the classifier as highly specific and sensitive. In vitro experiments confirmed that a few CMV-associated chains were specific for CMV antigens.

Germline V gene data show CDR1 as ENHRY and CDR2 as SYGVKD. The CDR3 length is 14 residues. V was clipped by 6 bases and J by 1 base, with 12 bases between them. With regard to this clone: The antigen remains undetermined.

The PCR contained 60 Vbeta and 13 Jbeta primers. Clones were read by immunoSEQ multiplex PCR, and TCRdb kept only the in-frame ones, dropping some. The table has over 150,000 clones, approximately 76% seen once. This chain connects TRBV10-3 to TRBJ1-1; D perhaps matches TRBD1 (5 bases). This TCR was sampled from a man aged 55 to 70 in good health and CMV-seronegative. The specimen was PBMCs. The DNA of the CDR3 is TGTGCCATCAGCGGAACAGGACCGAACACTGAAGCTTTCTTT. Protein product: CAISGTGPNTEAFF.